This T cell receptor (beta chain) is drawn from a study of blood T cell repertoires in COVID-19. Study-wide context: COVID-19 samples from acute and convalescent phases originated in the United States, Italy and Spain.

Germline trimming cut 2 bases from V and 7 bases from J; bases unmatched to any gene: 4. The CDR3 spans 15 residues. Original handling: Amplifying reference gene primers gave estimates of nucleated cell counts. The method was immunoSEQ multiplex PCR; TCRdb's version includes in-frame clones alone and lacks a portion of them. V, J and clone size derive from that table, while D and trimming were established from the DNA sequence. The sample lists 55,000 to 75,000 clones, about nine tenths seen once, with approximately 3% in the top ten. The sample consisted of peripheral blood. V usage is TRBV23-1 and J usage is TRBJ2-2, with 10 bases lining up with TRBD1. TRBV23-1 falls under the ORF class, with uncertain function. The receptor was isolated from a man over 45 with active COVID-19. The CDR3 sequence is CASSQPTGGLGELFF. CDR3 nucleotide sequence: TGCGCCAGCAGTCAACCGACAGGGGGCCTCGGGGAGCTGTTTTTT.